The 14 T cell receptor beta chains reported below all come from one sample, sequenced in a study of shared clonotypes between healthy human individuals (TCRdb year 2020). The library came from the immunoSEQ multiplex PCR assay. Held by TCRdb, this immuneACCESS table contains in-frame sequences only and omits some clones. Under half of the omission traces to an unresolved V gene where checked; the cause of the rest is unknown. Within this sample are under 1,100,000 clones, with about three quarters of them counted one time only. The ten largest clones capture 1.4% of the sample. Sequences were obtained from memory CD4+ T cells sorted from blood. The sample's cell subset or site label is to be understood as: CD45RA-negative fraction. The receptors derive from a man younger than 35 in good health.

In its sample, this clone was seen many times. The chain couples TRBV11-2 to TRBJ2-3, with D possibly matching TRBD2 (7 bases). The CDR3 contains 15 residues. Germline values: CDR1 SGHAT, CDR2 FQNNGV. Between the trimmed V and J ends, which lost 5 bases and 3 bases, there was a span of 15 bases. CDR3 amino acids: CASSPRGAGTDTQYF. The CDR3 DNA follows: TGTGCCAGCAGCCCTCGGGGGGCCGGGACAGATACGCAGTATTTT.

This sequence joins TRBV7-3 and TRBJ2-3; D is unresolved. Trimming left V 0 bases short and J 0 bases short, with 10 bases between. Germline CDR1 is SGHTA and CDR2 is FQGTGA. This CDR3 is built from 16 residues. In DNA, the CDR3 is TGTGCCAGCAGCTTAACGAGGTTGTCTAGCACAGATACGCAGTATTTT. Amino acid sequence: CASSLTRLSSTDTQYF.

The genes are TRBV5-4 and TRBJ2-5, with D perhaps matching TRBD1 (7 bases). CDR3 size: 15 residues. Germline CDR1 SGHNT, CDR2 YYREEE (reference sequence). Trimming pared 4 bases from V and 2 bases from J, leaving 15 bases between. The DNA of the CDR3 is TGTGCCAGCAGCGGAGGGGGCCTGGGGCAAGAGACCCAGTACTTC. It yields the protein CASSGGGLGQETQYF.

The CDR3 DNA reads as TGCGCCAGCAGCCCTGGACTAGCGGGAGCAGGTGAGCAGTTCTTC. Amino acids: CASSPGLAGAGEQFF. The rearrangement joins TRBV5-1 to TRBJ2-1; 13 positions match TRBD2. V dropped 4 bases and J dropped 9; count of bases not matched to a gene: 7. CDR3 length equals 15 residues. The germline gives CDR1 SGHRS, CDR2 YFSETQ.

This chain links TRBV6-6 with TRBJ2-5; 11 bases match TRBD1. V lost 5 bases and J lost 5; bases outside the gene matches: 7. CDR3 length: 15 amino acids. Germline V gene data show CDR1 as MNHNY and CDR2 as SVGAGI (reference sequence). The CDR3 is CASSPRDRGGETQYF. For the CDR3, the DNA is TGTGCCAGCAGTCCCCGGGACAGGGGGGGGGAGACCCAGTACTTC.

This chain uses TRBV5-5 with TRBJ2-7, with D hard to call. Trimming pared 0 bases from V and 0 bases from J, leaving 10 bases between. CDR1 and CDR2 from the germline V gene are SGHKS and YYEKEE (reference sequence). The CDR3 is 15 residues long. CDR3 amino acids: CASSLVGPLSYEQYF. As DNA, the CDR3 is TGTGCCAGCAGCTTGGTAGGCCCTCTCTCCTACGAGCAGTACTTC. Based on the CDR3 plus reference TRBV5-5 and TRBJ2-7, the full variable domain is DAGVTQSPTHLIKTRGQQVTLRCSPISGHKSVSWYQQVLGQGPQFIFQYYEKEERGRGNFPDRFSARQFPNYSSELNVNALLLGDSALYLCASSLVGPLSYEQYFGPGTRLTVT.

The table lists this clone with a count of one. This chain uses TRBV2 with TRBJ2-7; either TRBD1 or TRBD2 may supply D (5 bases each). Trimming took 0 bases from V and 0 from J, leaving 21 bases between them. The germline CDR1 and CDR2 sequences are SNHLY and FYNNEI. The CDR3 loop spans 19 amino acids. CDR3 protein: CASSEALHKRTRGSYEQYF. In DNA, the CDR3 is TGTGCCAGCAGTGAAGCGCTTCATAAGCGAACTAGGGGCTCCTACGAGCAGTACTTC.

This clone appeared a few times. V usage is TRBV10-3 and J usage is TRBJ1-6; D unclear. The CDR3 loop spans 13 amino acids. CDR1 is ENHRY and CDR2 is SYGVKD in the germline V gene. Trimming stripped 3 bases from V and 7 bases from J, with 7 bases between. CDR3 nucleotides: TGTGCCATCAGTGACGTCGGGAATTCACCCCTCCACTTT. It translates to CAISDVGNSPLHF.

The chain is built from TRBV5-1 and TRBJ2-3; TRBD1 agrees at 8 bases. With V trimmed by 3 bases and J by 5 bases, 8 bases remained unmatched. Looked up from germline, CDR1 is SGHRS and CDR2 is YFSETQ. This CDR3 comprises 15 residues. CDR3 sequence (DNA): TGCGCCAGCAGCTCACAGGGGGGCGTGGGAGATACGCAGTATTTT. Amino acids: CASSSQGGVGDTQYF.

In this sample, this clone turned up a few times. The chain is built from TRBV27 and TRBJ1-1; TRBD1 agrees at 7 bases. This CDR3 contains 14 residues. V gave up 3 bases and J gave up 6 bases; unmatched junction bases: 7. The germline gives CDR1 MNHEY, CDR2 SMNVEV (reference sequence). CDR3 protein: CASSLQGGRAEAFF. The CDR3 DNA reads as TGTGCCAGCAGTTTGCAGGGGGGAAGAGCTGAAGCTTTCTTT.

The count of this clone is one. This sample also contains other DNA sequences that code for the same CDR3. V usage is TRBV9 and J usage is TRBJ2-3; D is uncertain. Germline V gives CDR1 SGDLS, CDR2 YYNGEE. The CDR3 sequence is 13 residues long. V was clipped by 2 bases and J by 2 bases, with 6 bases between them. CDR3 sequence: CASSVDSTDTQYF. CDR3 in DNA: TGTGCCAGCAGCGTCGACTCCACAGATACGCAGTATTTT.

This chain connects TRBV7-9 to TRBJ2-1; D is undetermined. Trimming pared 2 bases from V and 5 bases from J, leaving 25 bases between. Germline V gene lookup returns CDR1 SEHNR and CDR2 FQNEAQ (reference sequence). The CDR3 is 19 residues long. DNA for the CDR3: TGTGCCAGCAGCTTATTGGTCAGCTCAGGAACAAGCCTCAACAATGAGCAGTTCTTC. Translation: CASSLLVSSGTSLNNEQFF.

The chain employs TRBV29-1 and TRBJ1-5, with D unclear. The V end lost 3 bases, the J end lost 0 bases, and 6 bases lay between the germline ends. The CDR3 is 13 amino acids. Germline assignment: CDR1 SQVTM and CDR2 ANQGSEA. As DNA, the CDR3 is TGCAGCGTTGAGGTCGGTAGCAATCAGCCCCAGCATTTT. Translating gives CSVEVGSNQPQHF.

The chain combines TRBV11-2 with TRBJ2-5; D could derive from TRBD1 or TRBD2 (6 bases each). Germline lookup yields CDR1 SGHAT and CDR2 FQNNGV. Trimming shortened V by 7 bases and J by 4 bases, and 22 bases separated the two germline ends. This CDR3 is built from 16 residues. The CDR3: CASTAKGGTFPETQYF. CDR3 in DNA: TGTGCCAGCACAGCTAAGGGGGGCACTTTCCCAGAGACCCAGTACTTC.